These T cell receptor beta chains were read from a single sample in a study of shared clonotypes between healthy human individuals. Sequencing was performed with immunoSEQ multiplex PCR; in TCRdb, only in-frame clones are kept and a portion is missing. The table records about 2.2 million clones, approximately 94% of them present only once. Material: naive CD8+ T cells from PBMCs. The receptors originated from a man in his late teens or twenties in good health. Some clones in this sample may be carry-over from other donors' samples. CDR3s include the opening cysteine and the closing phenylalanine or tryptophan. D genes are given only for firm matches. The listing skips clone size in some rows; elsewhere it reads once, few, many or a size class.

TRBJ2-1 | TRBD1 | TRBV4-1 | NA | TGCGCCAGCAGCCAGGTGGGACAGGTTGAGCAGTTCTTC | CASSQVGQVEQFF
TRBJ1-2 | NA | TRBV7-9 | NA | TGTGCCAGCAGCCCACTCGGGTCAGGGGAACATGGCTACACCTTC | CASSPLGSGEHGYTF
TRBJ2-7 | NA | TRBV11-2 | NA | TGTGCCAGCAGCTTAGATGGGGCGAGACCTCCACGGCAGTACTTC | CASSLDGARPPRQYF
TRBJ2-3 | NA | TRBV5-8 | NA | TGTGCCAGCAGCCCCCCCCCAGATACGCAGTATTTT | CASSPPPDTQYF
TRBJ1-1 | TRBD1 | TRBV27 | once | TGTGCCAGCAGTTCAAGGGACAGGGGGCCGAACACTGAAGCTTTCTTT | CASSSRDRGPNTEAFF
TRBJ2-4 | NA | TRBV28 | NA | TGTGCCAGCAGTTTTCTCTCCGGCAGGGCCAAAAACATTCAGTACTTC | CASSFLSGRAKNIQYF
TRBJ1-5 | NA | TRBV6-5 | NA | TGTGCCAGCAGTTTCGCGGGGGGGGCGGGTCAGCCCCAGCATTTT | CASSFAGGAGQPQHF
TRBJ2-5 | NA | TRBV5-8 | NA | TGTGCCAGCAGCCCCACCTTGTATCTTTCGCAAGAGACCCAGTACTTC | CASSPTLYLSQETQYF
TRBJ1-2 | NA | TRBV11-2 | NA | TGTGCCAGCAGCTTAAAGCAAGGTCGCAGTCTGTCATTC | CASSLKQGRSLSF
TRBJ2-1 | NA | TRBV7-9 | NA | TGTGCCAGCAGCCAAGGCTCCTACAATGAGCAGTTCTTC | CASSQGSYNEQFF
TRBJ1-1 | TRBD1 | TRBV28 | NA | TGTGCCAGCAACTTAAGGGACAGGAACACTGAAGCTTTCTTT | CASNLRDRNTEAFF
TRBJ2-1 | TRBD2 | TRBV9 | NA | TGTGCCAGCAGCGCACTAGGCGGGAGTGGGAATGAGCAGTTCTTC | CASSALGGSGNEQFF
TRBJ2-7 | NA | TRBV28 | NA | TGTGCCAGCAGTTTACAGGGGGGCACCTACGAGCAGTACTTC | CASSLQGGTYEQYF
TRBJ2-1 | TRBD2 | TRBV9 | NA | TGTGCCAGCAACCAAGTAGCGGGAGGCGTTGAGCAGTTCTTC | CASNQVAGGVEQFF
TRBJ2-2 | NA | TRBV6-1 | NA | TGTGCCAGCAGTGATGTCGGTAGCACCAACACCGGGGAGCTGTTTTTT | CASSDVGSTNTGELFF
TRBJ2-1 | NA | TRBV29-1 | NA | TGCAGCGTTGAAGGGACTACGAGCTCCTACAATGAGCAGTTCTTC | CSVEGTTSSYNEQFF
TRBJ2-3 | NA | TRBV15 | NA | TGTGCCACCAGCAGAGTAGGCAGCACAGATACGCAGTATTTT | CATSRVGSTDTQYF
TRBJ2-7 | NA | TRBV2 | NA | TGTGCCAGCAGTGAAATAGTCAGGGGCTACGAGCAGTACTTC | CASSEIVRGYEQYF
TRBJ2-5 | NA | TRBV5-4 | NA | TGTGCCAGCAGCTTGAACGGGGGCGGAAGGAGCAGCGAGACCCAGTACTTC | CASSLNGGGRSSETQYF
TRBJ1-4 | NA | TRBV4-3 | NA | TGCGCCAGCAGCCGAATACTAGGAGCTAATGAAAAACTGTTTTTT | CASSRILGANEKLFF
TRBJ2-1 | NA | TRBV27 | NA | TGTGCCAGCAGTTTACGTGGGGGTTCCTACAATGAGCAGTTCTTC | CASSLRGGSYNEQFF
TRBJ2-1 | NA | TRBV9 | NA | TGTGCCAGCAGCGGGACGGGGACGACCACCAATGAGCAGTTCTTC | CASSGTGTTTNEQFF
TRBJ2-6 | TRBD1 | TRBV4-1 | NA | TGCGCCAGCAGCCAAGTCGCACGGACAGGGGTTCCTGGGGCCAACGTCCTGACTTTC | CASSQVARTGVPGANVLTF
TRBJ2-1 | TRBD1 | TRBV28 | NA | TGTGCCAGCAGTCTCTACTTTAGGACAGGGGGGAATGAGCAGTTCTTC | CASSLYFRTGGNEQFF
TRBJ2-3 | NA | TRBV27 | NA | TGTGCCAGCAGTTTATTTAGCGGTGACACAGATACGCAGTATTTT | CASSLFSGDTDTQYF
TRBJ1-1 | TRBD1 | TRBV4-2 | NA | TGTGCCAGCAGCCAGTTAGGCGGAGGACAGGCCGAAGCTTTCTTT | CASSQLGGGQAEAFF
TRBJ2-3 | NA | TRBV4-1 | NA | TGCGCCAGCAGCCAAGATAGGTCCTACGAGGAGCAGTATTTT | CASSQDRSYEEQYF
TRBJ2-7 | NA | TRBV25-1 | NA | TGTGCCAGCAGTGAAAAAGCAACAGACGAGCAGTACTTC | CASSEKATDEQYF
TRBJ1-1 | NA | TRBV28 | NA | TGTGCCAGCAGCCCTCGGGGAGGACCGAACACTGAAGCTTTCTTT | CASSPRGGPNTEAFF
TRBJ2-1 | NA | TRBV7-9 | NA | TGTGCCAGCAGCCCCCCGGGCGGGCACTCCTACAATGAGCAGTTCTTC | CASSPPGGHSYNEQFF
TRBJ2-5 | NA | TRBV19 | NA | TGTGCCAGTAGTATGACAGTCCAAGAGACCCAGTACTTC | CASSMTVQETQYF
TRBJ2-7 | NA | TRBV4-1 | NA | TGCGCCAGCAGCCAAGCGGTAACTTCCTACGAGCAGTACTTC | CASSQAVTSYEQYF
TRBJ1-4 | TRBD1 | TRBV13 | NA | TGTGCCAGCAGCCTTAGACAGGGCGCAACTAATGAAAAACTGTTTTTT | CASSLRQGATNEKLFF
TRBJ1-1 | TRBD1 | TRBV30 | NA | TGTGCCTTGAAAGGGCTCTTAACCCCCCGGGACAGGGGGTCAAGAAGGACTGAAGCTTTCTTT | CALKGLLTPRDRGSRRTEAFF
TRBJ1-5 | NA | TRBV5-1 | NA | TGCGCCAGCAGCTTGGGGCGGGGGAATCAGCCCCAGCATTTT | CASSLGRGNQPQHF
TRBJ2-7 | TRBD2 | TRBV6-6 | NA | TGTGCCAGCAGTCCCGGTAGCGGGTTATTCAACGAGCAGTACTTC | CASSPGSGLFNEQYF
TRBJ2-3 | TRBD2 | TRBV5-1 | NA | TGCGCCAGCAGCTTAGTAAGCGGGAGGGCCTTAGATACGCAGTATTTT | CASSLVSGRALDTQYF
TRBJ2-1 | TRBD2 | TRBV7-9 | NA | TGTGCCAGCAGCTTTAGCGGGAGTAGCTACAATGAGCAGTTCTTC | CASSFSGSSYNEQFF
TRBJ2-3 | NA | TRBV27 | NA | TGTGCCAGCATGTCTATTCGGGGTAAAGATACGCAGTATTTT | CASMSIRGKDTQYF
TRBJ2-7 | NA | TRBV7-9 | NA | TGTGCCAGCAGCTTCGACGAGCAGTACTTC | CASSFDEQYF
TRBJ2-6 | NA | TRBV28 | NA | TGTGCCAGCACCACCCCGTTTGTGGACGGGCGCTTTTTCTCTGGGGCCAACGTCCTGACTTTC | CASTTPFVDGRFFSGANVLTF
TRBJ2-3 | NA | TRBV4-1 | NA | TGCGCCAGCAGCCAGGACGGTAGCACAGATACGCAGTATTTT | CASSQDGSTDTQYF
TRBJ1-4 | TRBD1 | TRBV7-9 | NA | TGTGCCAGCAGCTCACTACTAACAGGGGGCGAAAAACTGTTTTTT | CASSSLLTGGEKLFF
TRBJ2-2 | TRBD2 | TRBV28 | NA | TGTGCCAGCAGTTTATCCATACTAGCGGGAGAGTTCAGGGCCGGGGAGCTGTTTTTT | CASSLSILAGEFRAGELFF
TRBJ2-2 | NA | TRBV28 | NA | TGTGCCAGCAGTCCCCGGACCCCTCAGGGAACCGGGGAGCTGTTTTTT | CASSPRTPQGTGELFF
TRBJ2-5 | NA | TRBV27 | NA | TGTGCCAGCAGTGAGGACTATCAAGAGACCCAGTACTTC | CASSEDYQETQYF
TRBJ1-1 | NA | TRBV25-1 | few | TGTGCCAGCAGTGAATCTCAAACGAACACTGAAGCTTTCTTT | CASSESQTNTEAFF
TRBJ2-1 | NA | TRBV28 | NA | TGTGCCAGCAGTTTAGAGGTTTTGGGTTACAATGAGCAGTTCTTC | CASSLEVLGYNEQFF
TRBJ2-7 | NA | TRBV4-1 | NA | TGCGCCAGCAGCCAAGATCTCGGCACAGCTTACGAGCAGTACTTC | CASSQDLGTAYEQYF
TRBJ1-1 | TRBD1 | TRBV25-1 | few | TGTGCCAGTGCCAGGGGGCGAGCGGACACTGAAGCTTTCTTT | CASARGRADTEAFF